Reported below is one T cell receptor (beta chain). The antigen is not known. Using immunoSEQ multiplex PCR, the repertoire was profiled, and TCRdb retains in-frame clones only, with some absent. The repertoire has more than 75,000 clones, 83% of them found once; the top ten carry 6% to 7.5%. The V end was cut by 4 bases, the J end by 10 bases, with 14 bases between. This CDR3 has 13 amino acids. From germline, CDR1 is SGHTA and CDR2 FQGNSA. Time point given: after dendritic cell vaccination, including at tumor progression/relapse. Patients had residual fresh-frozen tumor tissue and more than two years of survival data. No glioblastoma patient carried an isocitrate dehydrogenase mutation. This sample is part of a study of glioma-infiltrating T cells after dendritic cell vaccination. Study-level background: Patients received three intradermal dendritic cell vaccine injections at biweekly intervals.

Points from the study as a whole: TCR clonality showed no direct relationship with survival.

The chain recombines TRBV7-2 with TRBJ2-1; D may be TRBD2 (5 bases). This TCR was sampled from a human donor with glioblastoma. Material: blood, obtained after dendritic cell vaccination. The CDR3 coding sequence is TGTGCCAGCAGCTATGAGGCGGGCCGGGAGCAGTTCTTC. Its protein is CASSYEAGREQFF.